This TCR beta chain derives from a study of preoperative IRX-2 immunotherapy in early breast cancer. V lost 0 bases, J lost 4 bases, and 9 bases lay in between. This CDR3 comprises 14 residues. Germline assignment: CDR1 SGHRS and CDR2 YFSETQ. Treatment specified: preoperative locoregional IRX-2 cytokine immunotherapy. Patients received preoperative, locoregional IRX-2 cytokine immunotherapy in a phase Ib study. Only in-frame clones appear in the TCRdb table, and some are missing; sequencing was by immunoSEQ multiplex PCR. This table holds roughly 29,000 clones, about 90% found once. This sample was taken from a patient treated with IRX-2 immunotherapy. The chain joins TRBV5-1 to TRBJ2-3; no firm D call. The TCR sequence derives from a human donor with breast cancer. As DNA, the CDR3 is TGCGCCAGCAGCTTGGCTGGGAATCCAGATACGCAGTATTTT. It encodes CASSLAGNPDTQYF.